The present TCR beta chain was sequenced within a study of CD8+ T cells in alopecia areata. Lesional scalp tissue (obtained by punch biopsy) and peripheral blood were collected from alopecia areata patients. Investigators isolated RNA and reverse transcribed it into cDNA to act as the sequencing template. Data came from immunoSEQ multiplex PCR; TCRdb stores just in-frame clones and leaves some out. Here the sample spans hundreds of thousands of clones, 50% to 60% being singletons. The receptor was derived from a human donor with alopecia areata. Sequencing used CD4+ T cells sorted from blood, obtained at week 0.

Written as DNA, the CDR3 is TGTGCCAGCAGGGGGGGACAGGGGTGGACTGAAGCTTTCTTT. Translation gives CASRGGQGWTEAFF. The gene calls are TRBV27 and TRBJ1-1; 10 nucleotides agree with TRBD1. The germline CDR1 and CDR2 sequences are MNHEY and SMNVEV (reference sequence). The CDR3 is 14 residues long. V lost 6 bases and J lost 5; bases outside the gene matches: 6.